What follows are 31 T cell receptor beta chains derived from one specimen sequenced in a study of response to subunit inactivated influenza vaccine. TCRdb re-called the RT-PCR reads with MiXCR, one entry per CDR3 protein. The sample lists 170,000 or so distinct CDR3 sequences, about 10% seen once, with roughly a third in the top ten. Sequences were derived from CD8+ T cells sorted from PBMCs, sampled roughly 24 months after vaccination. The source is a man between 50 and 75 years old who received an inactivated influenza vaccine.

The CDR3 sequence is CASSLGTANQPQHF. The CDR3 DNA sequence: TGTGCCAGCAGTTTGGGGACAGCCAATCAGCCCCAGCATTTT. The chain uses TRBV12-3 or TRBV12-4 and TRBJ1-5; the match to TRBD1 covers 7 bases. The CDR3 contains 14 residues. After removal of 3 bases from V and 3 bases from J, the junction contained 2 bases not matched to a gene.

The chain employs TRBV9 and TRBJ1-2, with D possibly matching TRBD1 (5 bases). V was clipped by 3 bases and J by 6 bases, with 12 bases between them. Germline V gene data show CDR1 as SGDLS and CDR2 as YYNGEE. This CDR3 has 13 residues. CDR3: CASSGWQGDGYTF. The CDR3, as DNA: TGTGCCAGCAGCGGCTGGCAGGGTGATGGCTACACCTTC. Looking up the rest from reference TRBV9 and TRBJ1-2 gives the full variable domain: DSGVTQTPKHLITATGQRVTLRCSPRSGDLSVYWYQQSLDQGLQFLIQYYNGEERAKGNILERFSAQQFPDLHSELNLSSLELGDSALYFCASSGWQGDGYTFGSGTRLTVV.

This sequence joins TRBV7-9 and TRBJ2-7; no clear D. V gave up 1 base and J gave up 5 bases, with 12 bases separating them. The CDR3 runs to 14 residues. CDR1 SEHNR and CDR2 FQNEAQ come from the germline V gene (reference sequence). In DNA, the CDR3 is TGTGCCAGCAGCTTAGTTCTGGGTTGGAACGAGCAGTACTTC. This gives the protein CASSLVLGWNEQYF.

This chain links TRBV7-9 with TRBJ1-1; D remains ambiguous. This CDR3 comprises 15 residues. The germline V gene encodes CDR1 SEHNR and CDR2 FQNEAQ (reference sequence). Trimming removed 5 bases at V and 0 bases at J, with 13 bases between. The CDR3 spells CASSISRHMNTEAFF. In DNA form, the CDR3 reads TGTGCCAGCAGCATCTCGAGGCACATGAACACTGAAGCTTTCTTT.

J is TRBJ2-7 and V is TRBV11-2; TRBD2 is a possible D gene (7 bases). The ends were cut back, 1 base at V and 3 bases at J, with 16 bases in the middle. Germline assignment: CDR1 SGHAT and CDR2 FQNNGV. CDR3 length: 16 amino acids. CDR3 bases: TGTGCCAGCAGCTTAGGTTTTATGGGAGGGGGCTACGAGCAGTACTTC. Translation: CASSLGFMGGGYEQYF.

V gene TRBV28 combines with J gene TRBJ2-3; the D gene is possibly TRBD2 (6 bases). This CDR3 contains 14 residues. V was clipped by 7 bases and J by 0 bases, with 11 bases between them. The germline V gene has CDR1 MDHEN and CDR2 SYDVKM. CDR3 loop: CASTAGLSTDTQYF. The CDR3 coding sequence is TGTGCCAGCACCGCGGGACTCAGCACAGATACGCAGTATTTT.

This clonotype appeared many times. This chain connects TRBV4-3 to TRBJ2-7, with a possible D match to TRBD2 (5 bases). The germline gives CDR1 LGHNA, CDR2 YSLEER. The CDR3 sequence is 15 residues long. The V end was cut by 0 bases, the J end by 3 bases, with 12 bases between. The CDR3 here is CASSQDLGLLYEQYF. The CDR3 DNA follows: TGCGCCAGCAGCCAAGATTTAGGACTTCTCTACGAGCAGTACTTC.

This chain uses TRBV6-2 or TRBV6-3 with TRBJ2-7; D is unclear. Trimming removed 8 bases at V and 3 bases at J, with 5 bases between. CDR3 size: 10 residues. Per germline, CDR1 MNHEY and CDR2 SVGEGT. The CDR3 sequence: CASGHYEQYF. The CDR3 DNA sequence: TGTGCCAGCGGTCACTACGAGCAGTACTTC.

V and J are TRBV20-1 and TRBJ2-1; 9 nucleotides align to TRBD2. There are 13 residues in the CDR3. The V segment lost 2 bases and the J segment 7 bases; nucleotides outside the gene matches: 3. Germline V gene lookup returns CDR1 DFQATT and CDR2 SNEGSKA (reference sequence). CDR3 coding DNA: TGCAGTGCTAGACTAGCGGGATTGAATGAGCAGTTCTTC. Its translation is CSARLAGLNEQFF.

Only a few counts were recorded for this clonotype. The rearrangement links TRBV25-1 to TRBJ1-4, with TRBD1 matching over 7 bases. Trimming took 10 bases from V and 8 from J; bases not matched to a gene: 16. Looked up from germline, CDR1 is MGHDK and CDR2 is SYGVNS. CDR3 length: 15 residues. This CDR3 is CAILSETGVEEKLFF. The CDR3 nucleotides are TGTGCCATCCTATCCGAAACAGGGGTAGAGGAAAAACTGTTTTTT.

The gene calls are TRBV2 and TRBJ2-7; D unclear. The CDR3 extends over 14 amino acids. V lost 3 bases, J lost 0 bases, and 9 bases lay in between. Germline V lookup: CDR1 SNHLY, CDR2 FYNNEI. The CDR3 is CASSDQSASYEQYF. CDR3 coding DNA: TGTGCCAGCAGTGATCAGAGTGCCTCCTACGAGCAGTACTTC.

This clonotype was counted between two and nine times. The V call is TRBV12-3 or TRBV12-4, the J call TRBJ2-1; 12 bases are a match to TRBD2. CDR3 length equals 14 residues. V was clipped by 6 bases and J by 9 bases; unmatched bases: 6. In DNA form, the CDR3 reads TGTGCCAGCAGCCTAGCGGGAGGGCCAATTGAGCAGTTCTTC. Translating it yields CASSLAGGPIEQFF.

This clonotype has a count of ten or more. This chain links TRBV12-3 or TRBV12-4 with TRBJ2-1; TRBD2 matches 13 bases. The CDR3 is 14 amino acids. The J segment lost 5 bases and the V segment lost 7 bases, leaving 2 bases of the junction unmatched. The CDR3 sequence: CASKGTSGDNEQFF. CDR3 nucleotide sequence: TGTGCCAGCAAAGGGACTAGCGGGGACAATGAGCAGTTCTTC.

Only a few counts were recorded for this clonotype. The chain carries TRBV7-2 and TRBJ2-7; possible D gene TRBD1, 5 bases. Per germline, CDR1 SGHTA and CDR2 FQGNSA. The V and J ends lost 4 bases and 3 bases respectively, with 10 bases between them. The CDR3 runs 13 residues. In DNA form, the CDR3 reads TGTGCCAGCAGCTCCCGACAGCTCTACGAGCAGTACTTC. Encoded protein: CASSSRQLYEQYF.

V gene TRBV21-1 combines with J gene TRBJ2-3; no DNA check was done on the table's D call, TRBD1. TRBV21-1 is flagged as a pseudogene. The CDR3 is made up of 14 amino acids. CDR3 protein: CASSKARGTDTQYF. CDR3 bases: TGTGCCAGCAGCAAAGCCCGGGGCACAGATACGCAGTATTTT.

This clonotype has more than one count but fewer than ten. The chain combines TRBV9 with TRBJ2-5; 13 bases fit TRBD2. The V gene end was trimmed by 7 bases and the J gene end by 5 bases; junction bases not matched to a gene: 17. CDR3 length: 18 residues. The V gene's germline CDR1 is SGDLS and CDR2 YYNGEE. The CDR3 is CASGSPIRGTSGIETQYF. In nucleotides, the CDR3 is TGTGCCAGCGGTAGCCCTATACGAGGGACTAGCGGGATCGAGACCCAGTACTTC.

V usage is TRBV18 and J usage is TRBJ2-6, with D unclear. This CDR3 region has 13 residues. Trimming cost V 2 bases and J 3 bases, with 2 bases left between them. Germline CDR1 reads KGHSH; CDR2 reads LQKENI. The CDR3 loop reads CASSPGGANVLTF. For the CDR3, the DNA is TGTGCCAGCTCACCAGGTGGGGCCAACGTCCTGACTTTC. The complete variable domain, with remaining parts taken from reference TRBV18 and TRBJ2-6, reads NAGVMQNPRHLVRRRGQEARLRCSPMKGHSHVYWYRQLPEEGLKFMVYLQKENIIDESGMPKERFSAEFPKEGPSILRIQQVVRGDSAAYFCASSPGGANVLTFGAGSRLTVL.

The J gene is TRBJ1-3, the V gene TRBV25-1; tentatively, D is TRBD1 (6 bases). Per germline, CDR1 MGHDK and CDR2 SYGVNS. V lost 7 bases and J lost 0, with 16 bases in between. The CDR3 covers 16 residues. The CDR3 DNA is TGTGCCAGCAACTCCGGGACACCAAGCTCTGGAAACACCATATATTTT. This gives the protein CASNSGTPSSGNTIYF.

The CDR3 spells CASSEVGSGGYNEQFF. The DNA for the CDR3 is TGTGCCAGCAGCGAGGTGGGTAGCGGAGGCTACAATGAGCAGTTCTTC. The chain couples TRBV9 to TRBJ2-1, with D possibly being TRBD2 (6 bases). V lost 3 bases and J lost 3, with 16 bases in between. CDR3 size: 16 residues. Germline assignment: CDR1 SGDLS and CDR2 YYNGEE.

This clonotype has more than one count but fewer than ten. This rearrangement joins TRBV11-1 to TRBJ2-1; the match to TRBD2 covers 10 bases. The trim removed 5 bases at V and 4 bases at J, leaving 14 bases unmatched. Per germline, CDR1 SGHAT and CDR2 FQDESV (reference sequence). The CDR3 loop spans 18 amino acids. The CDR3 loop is CASSPPSIERGGYNEQFF. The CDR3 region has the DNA TGTGCCAGCAGCCCCCCGAGCATTGAGCGGGGGGGTTACAATGAGCAGTTCTTC. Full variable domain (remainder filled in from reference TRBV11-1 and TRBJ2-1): EAEVAQSPRYKITEKSQAVAFWCDPISGHATLYWYRQILGQGPELLVQFQDESVVDDSQLPKDRFSAERLKGVDSTLKIQPAELGDSAMYLCASSPPSIERGGYNEQFFGPGTRLTVL.

The CDR3 DNA sequence: TGTGCCAGCAGTGGATGGAACGAGTTAGGGGATGAGCAGTTCTTC. Amino acids: CASSGWNELGDEQFF. The V call is TRBV2, the J call TRBJ2-1; a weak D match, TRBD1 (5 bases). Germline CDR1 SNHLY, CDR2 FYNNEI. The CDR3 is made up of 15 amino acids. The germline V and J ends were trimmed by 4 bases and 8 bases, with 18 bases remaining between them. Together with reference TRBV2 and TRBJ2-1, the CDR3 gives the full variable domain: EPEVTQTPSHQVTQMGQEVILRCVPISNHLYFYWYRQILGQKVEFLVSFYNNEISEKSEIFDDQFSVERPDGSNFTLKIRSTKLEDSAMYFCASSGWNELGDEQFFGPGTRLTVL.

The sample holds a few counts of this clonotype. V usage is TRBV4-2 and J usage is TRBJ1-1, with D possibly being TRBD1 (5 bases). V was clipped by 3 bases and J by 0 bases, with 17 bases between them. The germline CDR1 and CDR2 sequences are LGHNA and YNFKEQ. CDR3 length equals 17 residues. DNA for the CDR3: TGTGCCAGCAGCCACTTAATGGGGGACGGACTGAACACTGAAGCTTTCTTT. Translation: CASSHLMGDGLNTEAFF.

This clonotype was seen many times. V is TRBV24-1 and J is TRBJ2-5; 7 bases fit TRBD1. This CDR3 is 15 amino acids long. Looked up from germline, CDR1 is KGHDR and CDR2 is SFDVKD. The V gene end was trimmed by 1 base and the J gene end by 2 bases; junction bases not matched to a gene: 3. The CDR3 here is CATSDFRTGQETQYF. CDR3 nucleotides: TGTGCCACCAGTGATTTCCGGACAGGTCAAGAGACCCAGTACTTC.

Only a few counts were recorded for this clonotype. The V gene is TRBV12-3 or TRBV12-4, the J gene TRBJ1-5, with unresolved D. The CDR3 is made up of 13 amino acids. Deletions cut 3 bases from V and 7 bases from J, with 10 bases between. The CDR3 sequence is CASSLGSGQPQHF. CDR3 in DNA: TGTGCCAGCAGTTTGGGGTCAGGCCAGCCCCAGCATTTT.

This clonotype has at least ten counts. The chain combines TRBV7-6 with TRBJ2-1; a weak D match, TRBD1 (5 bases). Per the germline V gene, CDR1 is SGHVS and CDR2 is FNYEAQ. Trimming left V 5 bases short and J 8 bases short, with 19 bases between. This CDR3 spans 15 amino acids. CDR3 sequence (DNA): TGTGCCAGCAGCGACGTTAGGGGTCCATACCATGAGCAGTTCTTC. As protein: CASSDVRGPYHEQFF.

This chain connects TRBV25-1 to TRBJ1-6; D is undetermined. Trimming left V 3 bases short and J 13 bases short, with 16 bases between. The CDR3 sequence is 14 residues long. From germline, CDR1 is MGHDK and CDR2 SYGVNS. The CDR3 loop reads CASSDRGHQAPLHF. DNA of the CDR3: TGTGCCAGCAGTGACCGAGGCCACCAGGCGCCCCTCCACTTT.

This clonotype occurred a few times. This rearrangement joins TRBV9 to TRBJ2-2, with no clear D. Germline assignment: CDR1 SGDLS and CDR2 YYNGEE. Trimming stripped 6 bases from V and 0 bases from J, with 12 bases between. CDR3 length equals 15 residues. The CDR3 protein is CASKASNTNTGELFF. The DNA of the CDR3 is TGTGCCAGCAAGGCGAGTAATACGAACACCGGGGAGCTGTTTTTT.

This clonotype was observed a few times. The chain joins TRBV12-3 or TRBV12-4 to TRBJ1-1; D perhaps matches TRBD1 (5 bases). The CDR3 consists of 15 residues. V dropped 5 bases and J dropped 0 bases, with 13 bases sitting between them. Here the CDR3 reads CASSNPPGLNTEAFF. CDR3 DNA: TGTGCCAGCAGTAATCCCCCGGGGCTGAACACTGAAGCTTTCTTT.

The CDR3 loop is CASSQDLRLSQETQYF. CDR3 in DNA: TGCGCCAGCAGCCAAGATCTTAGACTTTCCCAAGAGACCCAGTACTTC. This rearrangement joins TRBV4-3 to TRBJ2-5; D call uncertain. The length of the CDR3 is 16 residues. The germline V and J ends were trimmed by 0 bases and 1 base, with 12 bases remaining between them. The germline V gene has CDR1 LGHNA and CDR2 YSLEER.

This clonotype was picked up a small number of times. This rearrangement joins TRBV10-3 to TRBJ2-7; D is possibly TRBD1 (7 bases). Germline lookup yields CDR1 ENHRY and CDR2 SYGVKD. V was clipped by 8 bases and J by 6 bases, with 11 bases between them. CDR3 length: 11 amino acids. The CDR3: CAIQGGGEQYF. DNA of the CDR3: TGTGCCATCCAGGGGGGAGGCGAGCAGTACTTC.

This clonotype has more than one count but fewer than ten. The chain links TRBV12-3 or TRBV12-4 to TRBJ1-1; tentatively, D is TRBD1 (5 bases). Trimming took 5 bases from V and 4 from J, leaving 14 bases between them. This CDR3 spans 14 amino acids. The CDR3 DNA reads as TGTGCCAGCAGTCACGGACAACTGAGCACTGAAGCTTTCTTT. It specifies CASSHGQLSTEAFF.